This TCR beta chain is from a study of T-cell memory formation after mild COVID-19. For the study at large: Across donors, TCR clusters were largely donor specific.

Libraries for TCRalpha and TCRbeta carried sample barcodes and unique molecular identifiers via 5'RACE. TCRdb analysed the 5' RACE reads with MiXCR anew, one entry per CDR3 protein. The data show around 500,000 distinct CDR3 sequences, 15% to 20% seen once. As for this clonotype: Its target is not known.

Overall study findings and caveats: Balance between CD4 and CD8 was seen in clones contracting day 15 to 85, and a CD4+ lean was seen in later expanders. Researchers found some responding clones in pre-infection memory, a sign that cross-reactive memory joined.

The CDR3 consists of 15 residues. With V trimmed by 8 bases and J by 6 bases, 9 bases remained unmatched. Germline CDR1 and CDR2: MNHNY and SVGAGI (reference sequence). Sequencing was carried out using PBMCs or a T cell subset sorted from them (not recorded which). The TCR sequence derives from an adult woman who had mild COVID-19 (a few samples of this study predate the infection). Cell type and time point are not known. This chain joins TRBV6-6 and TRBJ1-4; 10 bases are a match to TRBD1. CDR3 DNA sequence: TGTGCCAGCGCCGAAGGGGGACAGGGGTATGAAAAACTGTTTTTT. The encoded protein is CASAEGGQGYEKLFF.